A single sample gave rise to the 10 T cell receptor beta chains below, sequenced in a study of blood T cell repertoires in COVID-19. Profiled with immunoSEQ multiplex PCR; TCRdb holds only in-frame clones, not every one. The data hold about 250,000 clones, with roughly 90% observed a single time. The sample consisted of PBMCs or T cells enriched from blood (not recorded which). The receptors here all came from a woman under 40 with acute COVID-19.

The chain is built from TRBV27 and TRBJ1-2; TRBD1 matches 10 bases. In germline, CDR1 is MNHEY, CDR2 SMNVEV (reference sequence). Losses at the gene ends were 5 bases for V and 2 bases for J; bases not matched to a gene: 5. The CDR3 covers 15 residues. CDR3 in DNA: TGTGCCAGCAGTAGAGGGACAGGGGTCAACTATGGCTACACCTTC. Residues: CASSRGTGVNYGYTF.

This chain joins TRBV5-1 and TRBJ1-4; D is unresolved. The CDR3 is 15 amino acids. Deletions cut 0 bases from V and 4 bases from J, with 10 bases between. Germline CDR1 reads SGHRS; CDR2 reads YFSETQ. The CDR3 loop reads CASSLAGEHNEKLFF. DNA of the CDR3: TGCGCCAGCAGCTTGGCGGGAGAGCATAATGAAAAACTGTTTTTT.

Only one count was recorded for this clone. The rearrangement links TRBV12-3 or TRBV12-4 to TRBJ1-6; D call uncertain. V was cut by 4 bases and J by 7 bases, with 5 bases left in between. CDR3 length: 12 amino acids. The CDR3 nucleotides are TGTGCCAGCAGTTCAGGAAATTCACCCCTCCACTTT. Protein: CASSSGNSPLHF.

The rearrangement joins TRBV18 to TRBJ1-2, with a weak D call TRBD1 (6 bases). Trimming shortened V by 1 base and J by 4 bases, and 16 bases separated the two germline ends. The germline V gene encodes CDR1 KGHSH and CDR2 LQKENI. CDR3 length equals 16 residues. In DNA form, the CDR3 reads TGTGCCAGCTCACCACAAAGGACAGCTGCCGCCTATGGCTACACCTTC. Translating gives CASSPQRTAAAYGYTF.

V and J are TRBV7-2 and TRBJ1-5; 7 bases map to TRBD1. Germline V gene lookup returns CDR1 SGHTA and CDR2 FQGNSA. V trimming: 5 bases; J trimming: 2 bases; junction bases outside the gene matches: 3. This CDR3 is 14 amino acids long. CDR3 nucleotide sequence: TGTGCCAGCAGCCGGACAGGAGGCAATCAGCCCCAGCATTTT. This sequence encodes CASSRTGGNQPQHF.

This chain uses TRBV18 with TRBJ1-6; possibly TRBD1 for D (6 bases). V dropped 4 bases and J dropped 7 bases, with 8 bases sitting between them. The CDR3 is 13 residues long. Germline-derived CDR1 and CDR2 are KGHSH and LQKENI. CDR3 amino acids: CASSQGQNSPLHF. The CDR3, as DNA: TGTGCCAGCTCACAAGGACAGAATTCACCCCTCCACTTT.

The rearrangement links TRBV6-2 or TRBV6-3 to TRBJ2-5; 7 bases fit TRBD1. Unmatched junction bases numbered 6, after V lost 6 bases and J lost 2 bases. Per the germline V gene, CDR1 is MNHEY and CDR2 is SVGEGT. The CDR3 is made up of 14 amino acids. The CDR3 here is CASSTGTAQETQYF. CDR3 sequence (DNA): TGTGCCAGCAGCACCGGGACAGCACAAGAGACCCAGTACTTC.

This chain joins TRBV5-3 and TRBJ1-3; D not certain. TRBV5-3 is marked as an open reading frame, function uncertain. The CDR3 runs to 19 residues. Trimming removed 1 base at V and 0 bases at J, with 20 bases between. As DNA, the CDR3 is TGTGCCAGAAGCTTGCTCCCAAACGCAGGCTTGCGCTCTGGAAACACCATATATTTT. It is translated as CARSLLPNAGLRSGNTIYF.

This clone appeared once. This chain uses TRBV19 with TRBJ2-3; TRBD1 agrees at 7 bases. This CDR3 contains 15 residues. Germline V lookup: CDR1 LNHDA, CDR2 SQIVND (reference sequence). V gave up 6 bases and J gave up 3 bases; unmatched junction bases: 9. The CDR3 DNA follows: TGTGCCAGTAGATCCCACAGGGGTAATACAGATACGCAGTATTTT. This sequence encodes CASRSHRGNTDTQYF.

V gene TRBV4-1 combines with J gene TRBJ2-7; 8 nucleotides match TRBD1. Looked up from germline, CDR1 is MGHRA and CDR2 is YSYEKL. CDR3 length: 13 amino acids. Germline trimming cut 3 bases from V and 3 bases from J; bases unmatched to any gene: 1. The DNA of the CDR3 is TGCGCCAGCAGCCATGACAGGGGCTACGAGCAGTACTTC. Translated: CASSHDRGYEQYF.